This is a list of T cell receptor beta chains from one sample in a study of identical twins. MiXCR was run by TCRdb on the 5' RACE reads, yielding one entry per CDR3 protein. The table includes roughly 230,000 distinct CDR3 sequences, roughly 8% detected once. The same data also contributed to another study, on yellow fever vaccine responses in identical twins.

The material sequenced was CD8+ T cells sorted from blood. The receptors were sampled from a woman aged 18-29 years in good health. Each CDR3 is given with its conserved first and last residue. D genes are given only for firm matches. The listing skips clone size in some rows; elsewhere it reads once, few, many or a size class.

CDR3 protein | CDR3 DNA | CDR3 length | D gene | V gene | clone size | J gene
CASSFDLYGRPEQFF | TGTGCCAGCAGTTTCGACCTCTATGGGAGACCTGAGCAGTTCTTC | 15 | NA | TRBV12-3/TRBV12-4 | many | TRBJ2-1
CASSLRGFGMNEQFF | TGTGCCAGCAGTTTACGGGGGTTTGGTATGAATGAGCAGTTCTTC | 15 | NA | TRBV28 | many | TRBJ2-1
CASSPPAPRDEQYF | TGTGCCAGCAGCCCCCCGGCCCCAAGGGACGAGCAGTACTTC | 14 | NA | TRBV28 | NA | TRBJ2-7
CATSRDFRGEQYF | TGTGCCACCAGCAGAGATTTTCGGGGCGAGCAGTACTTC | 13 | NA | TRBV15 | few | TRBJ2-7
CASSQDPSGGAGETQYF | TGCGCCAGCAGCCAAGATCCGAGCGGGGGGGCGGGAGAGACCCAGTACTTC | 17 | TRBD2 | TRBV4-1 | NA | TRBJ2-5
CSVARVDGYTF | TGCAGCGTTGCAAGGGTGGATGGCTACACCTTC | 11 | NA | TRBV29-1 | NA | TRBJ1-2
CATSDLVEQFF | TGTGCCACCAGTGACCTCGTTGAGCAGTTCTTC | 11 | NA | TRBV24-1 | NA | TRBJ2-1
CAIRSSYEQYF | TGTGCCATCAGGAGCTCCTACGAGCAGTACTTC | 11 | NA | TRBV10-3 | NA | TRBJ2-7
CASSSGSYNEQFF | TGTGCCAGCAGTAGCGGCTCCTACAATGAGCAGTTCTTC | 13 | NA | TRBV7-9 | many | TRBJ2-1
CASSGALGTGELVF | TGTGCCAGCTCCGGGGCCTTGGGCACCGGGGAGCTGGTTTTT | 14 | NA | TRBV12-3/TRBV12-4 | NA | TRBJ2-2
CSVPPEGTATYNEQFF | TGCAGCGTACCCCCGGAGGGGACAGCAACATACAATGAGCAGTTCTTC | 16 | NA | TRBV29-1 | many | TRBJ2-1
CASSDDSGVYNEQFF | TGTGCCAGCAGCGATGATAGCGGGGTCTACAATGAGCAGTTCTTC | 15 | TRBD2 | TRBV5-5 | few | TRBJ2-1
CASSLWQGENTEAFF | TGCGCCAGCAGCTTGTGGCAGGGGGAGAACACTGAAGCTTTCTTT | 15 | TRBD1 | TRBV5-1 | few | TRBJ1-1
CASSLSPAGSDEQFF | TGCGCCAGCAGCTTGAGCCCAGCGGGATCGGATGAGCAGTTCTTC | 15 | TRBD2 | TRBV5-1 | NA | TRBJ2-1
CASSQGLPFPEQYF | TGCGCCAGCAGCCAGGGACTCCCGTTTCCCGAGCAGTACTTC | 14 | NA | TRBV4-3 | NA | TRBJ2-7
CASSPLQGEEQYF | TGTGCCAGCAGTCCCCTACAGGGAGAAGAGCAGTACTTC | 13 | NA | TRBV27 | once | TRBJ2-7
CASSLFPSGGITDTQYF | TGTGCCAGCAGTTTATTCCCTAGCGGGGGAATCACAGATACGCAGTATTTT | 17 | TRBD2 | TRBV27 | many | TRBJ2-3
CSARDWRGEDTGELFF | TGCAGTGCTAGAGATTGGCGGGGTGAGGACACCGGGGAGCTGTTTTTT | 16 | NA | TRBV20-1 | once | TRBJ2-2
CASSPNRGLTDTQYF | TGTGCCAGCTCACCCAACCGGGGGCTCACAGATACGCAGTATTTT | 15 | NA | TRBV18 | NA | TRBJ2-3
CASRGRGWNEQFF | TGTGCCAGCAGGGGACGGGGATGGAATGAGCAGTTCTTC | 13 | NA | TRBV6-2/TRBV6-3 | NA | TRBJ2-1
CASSFSSGGDNEQFF | TGTGCCAGCAGCTTTTCCAGCGGGGGGGACAATGAGCAGTTCTTC | 15 | TRBD2 | TRBV7-9 | NA | TRBJ2-1
CASSEGQGAIYEQYF | TGTGCCAGCAGTGAAGGGCAGGGGGCAATATACGAGCAGTACTTC | 15 | TRBD1 | TRBV6-1 | few | TRBJ2-7
CASSQESHPYEQYF | TGCGCCAGCAGCCAAGAATCTCATCCCTACGAGCAGTACTTC | 14 | NA | TRBV4-1 | few | TRBJ2-7
CSARERGTNTGELFF | TGCAGTGCTAGAGAGCGGGGTACGAACACCGGGGAGCTGTTTTTT | 15 | NA | TRBV20-1 | few | TRBJ2-2
CASFTVSNTGELFF | TGTGCCAGCTTCACAGTTTCAAACACCGGGGAGCTGTTTTTT | 14 | NA | TRBV6-2/TRBV6-3 | many | TRBJ2-2
CASSFPANEQFF | TGTGCCAGCAGCTTTCCAGCAAATGAGCAGTTCTTC | 12 | NA | TRBV5-6 | NA | TRBJ2-1
CASSERRAGGYNEQFF | TGTGCCAGCAGTGAAAGACGAGCGGGGGGGTACAATGAGCAGTTCTTC | 16 | TRBD2 | TRBV6-1 | NA | TRBJ2-1
CSVITSGGPSSYEQYF | TGCAGCGTGATTACTAGCGGGGGGCCTAGCTCCTACGAGCAGTACTTC | 16 | TRBD2 | TRBV29-1 | many | TRBJ2-7
CASSSRDGTDSYEQYF | TGTGCCAGCAGTTCCAGAGACGGGACGGACTCCTACGAGCAGTACTTC | 16 | NA | TRBV6-2/TRBV6-3 | few | TRBJ2-7
CATLAGEETQYF | TGTGCCACACTAGCGGGGGAGGAGACCCAGTACTTC | 12 | TRBD2 | TRBV2 | few | TRBJ2-5
CASSPLGAMSNEKLFF | TGTGCCAGCAGTCCCCTCGGGGCCATGTCTAATGAAAAACTGTTTTTT | 16 | NA | TRBV12-3/TRBV12-4 | NA | TRBJ1-4
CASSFDITAHYSNQPQHF | TGTGCCAGCAGTTTTGACATAACCGCCCATTATAGCAATCAGCCCCAGCATTTT | 18 | NA | TRBV28 | few | TRBJ1-5
CASSQDPDNEQFF | TGCGCCAGCAGCCAAGATCCTGACAATGAGCAGTTCTTC | 13 | NA | TRBV4-1 | NA | TRBJ2-1
CSARETGRATYEQYF | TGCAGTGCTAGAGAGACAGGACGCGCTACCTACGAGCAGTACTTC | 15 | NA | TRBV20-1 | few | TRBJ2-7
CASSDLTGSYEQYF | TGTGCCAGCAGTGACTTGACAGGTAGCTACGAGCAGTACTTC | 14 | NA | TRBV12-3/TRBV12-4 | many | TRBJ2-7
CASSLSGKYYEQYF | TGTGCCAGCAGTTTAAGTGGGAAGTACTACGAGCAGTACTTC | 14 | NA | TRBV28 | few | TRBJ2-7
CASRPTGDYEQYF | TGTGCCAGCAGGCCGACAGGAGACTACGAGCAGTACTTC | 13 | NA | TRBV12-3/TRBV12-4 | many | TRBJ2-7
CASSSYLDSSYEQYF | TGTGCCAGCAGCTCTTATCTGGACAGCTCCTACGAGCAGTACTTC | 15 | NA | TRBV7-8 | few | TRBJ2-7
CASSLGQDEQYF | TGCGCCAGCAGCTTGGGGCAGGACGAGCAGTACTTC | 12 | NA | TRBV5-1 | NA | TRBJ2-7
CASSLGLSMNTEAFF | TGTGCCAGCAGCTTAGGACTATCCATGAACACTGAAGCTTTCTTT | 15 | NA | TRBV7-8 | many | TRBJ1-1
CASSFGGGSHEQYF | TGTGCCAGCAGCTTTGGCGGGGGTTCCCACGAGCAGTACTTC | 14 | TRBD2 | TRBV7-2 | NA | TRBJ2-7
CASSFFIAGDSYNEQFF | TGTGCCAGCAGTTTTTTTATAGCAGGAGACTCCTACAATGAGCAGTTCTTC | 17 | NA | TRBV7-6 | few | TRBJ2-1
CAISEAVIQETQYF | TGTGCCATCAGTGAAGCCGTAATACAAGAGACCCAGTACTTC | 14 | NA | TRBV10-3 | few | TRBJ2-5
CASSQGRAGSQETQYF | TGTGCCAGCAGCCAAGGGCGAGCGGGGAGCCAAGAGACCCAGTACTTC | 16 | TRBD2 | TRBV3-1 | few | TRBJ2-5
CSARASGTYNEQFF | TGCAGTGCTAGAGCGAGCGGAACCTACAATGAGCAGTTCTTC | 14 | NA | TRBV20-1 | many | TRBJ2-1